Listed here are 8 T cell receptor beta chains from one sample, sequenced in a study of identical twins. TCRdb ran MiXCR on the 5' RACE reads and lists one entry per CDR3 protein. The table lists about 520,000 distinct CDR3 sequences, 20% to 25% of them singletons, with 0.91% in the top ten. The same sample was also used in a study of T cells expressing NK-cell markers.

Sequencing was performed on CD4+ T cells sorted from blood. The receptors here all came from a woman under 30 in good health.

The chain uses TRBV20-1 and TRBJ2-3, with D possibly being TRBD2 (5 bases). The CDR3 has 11 amino acids. Germline V gene data show CDR1 as DFQATT and CDR2 as SNEGSKA (reference sequence). Trimming removed 7 bases from V and 4 bases from J, with 9 bases in between. The chain's CDR3 is CSVRAADTQYF. In nucleotides, the CDR3 is TGCAGTGTGCGGGCGGCAGATACGCAGTATTTT.

This clonotype was recorded many times. The chain has TRBV29-1 and TRBJ2-7; D may be TRBD1 (6 bases). Per germline, CDR1 SQVTM and CDR2 ANQGSEA. The CDR3 totals 13 residues. Trimming took off 3 bases at V and 2 bases at J, with 11 bases between the two ends. The CDR3 region is CSVDTGFPYEQYF. DNA for the CDR3: TGCAGCGTTGATACAGGGTTCCCCTACGAGCAGTACTTC.

This chain connects TRBV11-2 to TRBJ2-1; 12 nucleotides align to TRBD2. CDR3 length: 18 residues. Trimming at V came to 5 bases and at J to 4 bases, leaving 12 bases not matched to a gene. Germline CDR1 is SGHAT and CDR2 is FQNNGV. CDR3 sequence reads: CASSSGLAGSSLYNEQFF. DNA of the CDR3: TGTGCCAGCAGCAGCGGACTAGCGGGAAGCTCCTTATACAATGAGCAGTTCTTC.

The table lists this clonotype with a few counts. The rearrangement links TRBV5-5 to TRBJ1-4; D not resolved. The CDR3 runs to 13 residues. V was pared by 4 bases and J by 5 bases, with 9 bases between. Germline CDR1 SGHKS, CDR2 YYEKEE (reference sequence). CDR3 loop: CASSRSSNEKLFF. The CDR3 coding sequence is TGTGCCAGCAGCCGGTCCTCAAATGAAAAACTGTTTTTT. The full variable domain, completed using reference TRBV5-5 and TRBJ1-4, is DAGVTQSPTHLIKTRGQQVTLRCSPISGHKSVSWYQQVLGQGPQFIFQYYEKEERGRGNFPDRFSARQFPNYSSELNVNALLLGDSALYLCASSRSSNEKLFFGSGTQLSVL.

V is TRBV20-1 and J is TRBJ2-7, with 7 bases that match TRBD1. V shed 5 bases and J 6 bases; nucleotides not matched to a gene: 13. Germline V gives CDR1 DFQATT, CDR2 SNEGSKA (reference sequence). This CDR3 has 14 amino acids. In nucleotides, the CDR3 is TGCAGTGCTGGGATCCCGACAGGGTTGGGCGAGCAGTACTTC. It yields the protein CSAGIPTGLGEQYF.

On this clonotype: The junction and the germline gene differ at one end; a read error may be behind it. This chain uses TRBV20-1 with TRBJ2-4; 8 bases are shared with TRBD2. CDR1 and CDR2 from the germline V gene are DFQATT and SNEGSKA (reference sequence). The CDR3 sequence is 15 residues long. As DNA, the CDR3 is TGCTGTGCTAGAGACCGGGAGGGCCCCAAAAACATTCAGTACTTC. Translation: CCARDREGPKNIQYF.

There are a few counts of this clonotype. J is TRBJ2-7 and V is TRBV20-1; D remains ambiguous. V was clipped by 1 base and J by 6 bases, with 10 bases between them. There are 12 residues in the CDR3. Germline assignment: CDR1 DFQATT and CDR2 SNEGSKA (reference sequence). CDR3 region: CSARGISGEQYF. The CDR3 DNA is TGCAGTGCTAGAGGCATCTCGGGCGAGCAGTACTTC.

The chain combines TRBV7-2 with TRBJ1-1, with TRBD1 as a possible D gene (5 bases). CDR3 length: 12 amino acids. Between the trimmed V and J ends, which lost 2 bases and 11 bases, there was a span of 12 bases. Per germline, CDR1 SGHTA and CDR2 FQGNSA. The CDR3 DNA sequence: TGTGCCAGCAGCTTAAGGGGACTGGCGGCTTTCTTT. Translation: CASSLRGLAAFF. Looking up the rest from reference TRBV7-2 and TRBJ1-1 gives the full variable domain: GAGVSQSPSNKVTEKGKDVELRCDPISGHTALYWYRQSLGQGLEFLIYFQGNSAPDKSGLPSDRFSAERTGGSVSTLTIQRTQQEDSAVYLCASSLRGLAAFFGQGTRLTVV.